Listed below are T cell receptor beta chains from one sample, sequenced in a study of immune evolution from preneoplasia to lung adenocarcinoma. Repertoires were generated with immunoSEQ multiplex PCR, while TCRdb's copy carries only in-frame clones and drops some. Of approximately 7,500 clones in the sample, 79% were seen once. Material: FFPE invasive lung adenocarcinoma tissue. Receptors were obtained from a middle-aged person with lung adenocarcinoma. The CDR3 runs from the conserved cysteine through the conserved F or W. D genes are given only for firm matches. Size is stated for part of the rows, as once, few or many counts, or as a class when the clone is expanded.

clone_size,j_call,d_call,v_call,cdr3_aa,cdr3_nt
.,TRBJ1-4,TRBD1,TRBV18,CASSHKPGQDEKLFF,TGTGCCAGCTCACACAAGCCGGGACAGGATGAAAAACTGTTTTTT
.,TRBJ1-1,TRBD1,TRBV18,CASSPPDDQGADTEAFF,TGTGCCAGCTCACCACCCGATGATCAGGGGGCAGACACTGAAGCTTTCTTT
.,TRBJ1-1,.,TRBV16,CASSDELNTEAFF,TGTGCCAGCAGCGACGAGCTGAACACTGAAGCTTTCTTT
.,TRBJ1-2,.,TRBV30,CAWSVGQANYGYTF,TGTGCCTGGAGTGTAGGGCAGGCCAACTATGGCTACACCTTC
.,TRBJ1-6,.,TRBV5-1,CASSLGTYNSPLHF,TGCGCCAGCAGCTTGGGGACCTATAATTCACCCCTCCACTTT
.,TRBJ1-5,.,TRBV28,CASSFTAGWTQPQHF,TGTGCCAGCAGTTTCACCGCAGGGTGGACTCAGCCCCAGCATTTT
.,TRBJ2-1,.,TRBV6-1,CASTEGGLASEEQFF,TGTGCCAGCACCGAAGGGGGGCTAGCCAGTGAAGAGCAGTTCTTC
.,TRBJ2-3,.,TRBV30,CAWSVFLDTDTDTQYF,TGTGCCTGGAGTGTGTTTTTGGACACCGACACAGATACGCAGTATTTT
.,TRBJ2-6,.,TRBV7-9,CASSESGANVLTF,TGTGCCAGCAGCGAGTCAGGGGCCAACGTCCTAACTTTC
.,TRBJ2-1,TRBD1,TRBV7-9,CASSSTGGWNNEQFF,TGTGCCAGCAGCTCGACAGGGGGTTGGAACAATGAGCAGTTCTTC
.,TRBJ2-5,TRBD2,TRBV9,CASTPGALAGSQETQYF,TGTGCCAGCACCCCAGGGGCTCTAGCGGGGAGCCAAGAGACCCAGTACTTC
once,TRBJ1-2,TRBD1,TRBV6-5,CASSRLTGTGDGYTF,TGTGCCAGCAGTAGATTAACCGGGACAGGGGATGGCTACACCTTC
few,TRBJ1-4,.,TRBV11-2,CASSLERVVGEKLFF,TGTGCCAGCAGCTTAGAGAGAGTCGTCGGTGAAAAACTGTTTTTT
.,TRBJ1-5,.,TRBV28,CASSLGGTNNQPQHF,TGTGCCAGCAGTTTGGGGGGGACGAACAATCAGCCCCAGCATTTT
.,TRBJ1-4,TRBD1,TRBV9,CASSIQGALNEKLFF,TGTGCCAGCAGCATACAGGGGGCCTTAAATGAAAAACTGTTTTTT
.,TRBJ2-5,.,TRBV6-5,CASSYSGTGYETQYF,TGTGCCAGCAGTTACTCGGGTACAGGGTACGAGACCCAGTACTTC
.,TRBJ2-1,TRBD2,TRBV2,CASSEVGGSREQFF,TGTGCCAGCAGTGAAGTGGGGGGGTCACGAGAGCAGTTCTTC
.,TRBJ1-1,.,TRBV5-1,CASSNTGTGTEAFF,TGCGCCAGCAGTAACACAGGGACGGGCACTGAAGCTTTCTTT
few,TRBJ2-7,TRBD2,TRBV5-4,CASSSGGVSYEQYF,TGTGCCAGCAGCTCCGGGGGGGTCTCCTACGAGCAGTACTTC
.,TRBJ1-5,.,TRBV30,CAWSQGLREPQHF,TGTGCCTGGAGTCAGGGGCTTCGGGAGCCCCAGCATTTT
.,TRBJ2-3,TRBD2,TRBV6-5,CASSYGAGGYGDTQYF,TGTGCCAGCAGTTACGGTGCGGGAGGGTATGGGGATACGCAGTATTTT
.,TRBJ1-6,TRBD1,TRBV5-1,CASSSQGVAGTPLHF,TGCGCCAGCAGCTCACAGGGGGTAGCGGGTACACCCCTCCACTTT
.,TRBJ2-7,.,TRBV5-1,CASSKEAYEQYF,TGCGCCAGCAGCAAAGAGGCCTACGAGCAGTACTTC
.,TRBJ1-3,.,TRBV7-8,CASSLVAGYTGNTIYF,TGTGCCAGCAGCTTAGTGGCAGGGTATACCGGAAACACCATATATTTT
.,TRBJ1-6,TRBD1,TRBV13,CASSLGDRGRSPLHF,TGTGCCAGCAGCCTCGGGGACAGGGGAAGGTCACCCCTCCACTTT
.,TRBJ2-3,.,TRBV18,CASSPGGPSPSTDTQYF,TGTGCCAGCTCACCGGGGGGGCCCAGCCCCAGCACAGATACGCAGTATTTT
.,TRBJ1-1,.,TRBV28,CASSLPGGNTEAFF,TGTGCCAGCAGTTTACCCGGGGGCAACACTGAAGCTTTCTTT
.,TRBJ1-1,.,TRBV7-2,CASKTYLADEAFF,TGTGCCAGCAAGACTTACTTGGCAGATGAAGCTTTCTTT
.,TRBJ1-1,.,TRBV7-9,CASSSATSNTEAFF,TGTGCCAGCAGCTCTGCTACATCGAACACTGAAGCTTTCTTT
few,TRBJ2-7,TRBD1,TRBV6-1,CASRSTKGAWEQYF,TGTGCCAGCAGGTCCACAAAGGGGGCCTGGGAGCAGTACTTC
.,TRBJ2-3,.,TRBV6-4,CASSEGVGSDTQYF,TGTGCCAGCAGTGAGGGGGTGGGGTCAGATACGCAGTATTTT
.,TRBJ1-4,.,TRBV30,CAWSVQRGGPNEKLFF,TGTGCCTGGAGTGTACAACGGGGGGGGCCTAATGAAAAACTGTTTTTT
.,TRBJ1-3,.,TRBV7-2,CASSLTLTGNTIYF,TGTGCCAGCAGCCTGACACTAACTGGAAACACCATATATTTT
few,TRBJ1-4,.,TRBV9,CASSVREGTNEKLFF,TGTGCCAGCAGCGTACGTGAAGGGACTAATGAAAAACTGTTTTTT
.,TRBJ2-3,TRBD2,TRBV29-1,CSVLRSGASTDTQYF,TGCAGCGTCCTCCGTAGCGGGGCTAGCACAGATACGCAGTATTTT